A single sample gave rise to the 5 T cell receptor beta chains below, sequenced in a study of early T cells in non-severe SARS-CoV-2 infection. TCRdb ran MiXCR on the 5' RACE reads and lists one entry per CDR3 protein. This sample has over 20,000 distinct CDR3 sequences, with less than 5.5% found just once. Sequenced sample: whole blood. All receptors derive from an adult who was a healthcare worker with PCR-confirmed SARS-CoV-2 infection or an uninfected control (not recorded which).

This clonotype has at least ten counts. The V and J genes are TRBV4-3 and TRBJ1-1; TRBD1 is a possible D gene (6 bases). CDR3 length equals 14 residues. The germline V gene has CDR1 LGHNA and CDR2 YSLEER. V shed 1 base and J shed 6 bases, with 12 bases lying between them. The CDR3 loop is CASSQALEGAEAFF. The CDR3 region has the DNA TGCGCCAGCAGCCAAGCCTTAGAGGGGGCTGAAGCTTTCTTT.

This clonotype was counted a few times. The V call is TRBV10-3, the J call TRBJ2-3; D is undetermined. The CDR3 spans 12 residues. With 10 bases removed from V and 0 bases from J, the gap between germline ends came to 8 bases. CDR1 and CDR2 (germline): ENHRY, SYGVKD. The CDR3 here is CANARSTDTQYF. The CDR3, as DNA: TGTGCCAACGCCCGGAGCACAGATACGCAGTATTTT.

This clonotype showed up many times. The chain is built from TRBV28 and TRBJ1-5; D may be TRBD1 (6 bases). Trimming shortened V by 5 bases and J by 2 bases, and 10 bases separated the two germline ends. The CDR3 covers 14 residues. The V gene's germline CDR1 is MDHEN and CDR2 SYDVKM. The CDR3 spells CASSARGGNQPQHF. DNA for the CDR3: TGTGCCAGCAGTGCCAGGGGTGGCAATCAGCCCCAGCATTTT.

This clonotype was recorded at least ten times. The chain carries TRBV7-2 and TRBJ2-6; no firm D call. The CDR3 has 15 residues. Germline V gene lookup returns CDR1 SGHTA and CDR2 FQGNSA. V lost 5 bases and J 0 bases, leaving 8 bases between the germline ends. In DNA, the CDR3 is TGTGCCAGCAGCCCCGGCCTCTCTGGGGCCAACGTCCTGACTTTC. Translating gives CASSPGLSGANVLTF.

In its sample, this clonotype was seen once. A much larger clone differs by one base, so this may be a read error. CDR3 protein: CASSLGGDSEQFF. CDR3 bases: TGTGCCAGCAGCTTAGGCGGGGACAGTGAGCAGTTCTTC. This chain joins TRBV11-3 and TRBJ2-1; TRBD1 might be the D (7 bases). Germline CDR1 and CDR2: SGHNT and YENEEA. The CDR3 consists of 13 residues. Trimming cost V 1 base and J 9 bases, with 10 bases left between them.